This entry lists 12 T cell receptor beta chains sequenced from one sample in a study of blood T cell repertoires in COVID-19. Profiling relied on immunoSEQ multiplex PCR, and the TCRdb table lists in-frame clones only, not all of them. The sample has approximately 110,000 clones; roughly 88% are singletons. The sample taken for sequencing was peripheral blood. These receptors came from a human donor in a cohort sampled during active COVID-19.

The chain is built from TRBV29-1 and TRBJ1-1; a possible D gene is TRBD1 (5 bases). Germline V CDR1 and CDR2: SQVTM, ANQGSEA. The CDR3 is made up of 13 amino acids. Trimming took 4 bases from V and 2 from J, leaving 11 bases between them. In nucleotides, the CDR3 is TGCAGCGTTGGGGAAGGGGCCAACACTGAAGCTTTCTTT. Translation gives CSVGEGANTEAFF.

The chain combines TRBV12-3 or TRBV12-4 with TRBJ1-2; TRBD1 matches at 9 bases. Trimming at V came to 7 bases and at J to 6 bases, leaving 3 bases not matched to a gene. The CDR3 contains 12 residues. The CDR3 DNA reads as TGTGCCAGCATAAGGACAGGGGATGGCTACACCTTC. This encodes CASIRTGDGYTF.

This clone was seen a single time. The J gene is TRBJ2-1, the V gene TRBV28; 12 bases agree with TRBD2. The ends lost 6 bases at V and 7 bases at J; junction bases unmatched: 1. There are 13 residues in the CDR3. Germline V lookup: CDR1 MDHEN, CDR2 SYDVKM. CDR3 sequence (DNA): TGTGCCAGCAGCGGACTAGCGGGAAATGAGCAGTTCTTC. Encoded protein: CASSGLAGNEQFF.

CDR3 nucleotide sequence: TGTGCCAGTAGTATAGATCGGGGACTAGCGGGAAACAATGAGCAGTTCTTC. Amino acid sequence: CASSIDRGLAGNNEQFF. V gene TRBV19 combines with J gene TRBJ2-1; 13 bases agree with TRBD2. The CDR3 length is 17 residues. The ends lost 0 bases at V and 5 bases at J; junction bases unmatched: 4. Per germline, CDR1 LNHDA and CDR2 SQIVND (reference sequence).

The chain joins TRBV7-9 to TRBJ2-4; TRBD1 matches 10 bases. V shed 5 bases and J 9 bases; nucleotides not matched to a gene: 10. CDR1 is SEHNR, CDR2 FQNEAQ, per germline (reference sequence). The CDR3 is 15 amino acids. In DNA form, the CDR3 reads TGTGCCAGCAGCGGTGGGACAGGGGCGTGGAGCATTCAGTACTTC. Residues: CASSGGTGAWSIQYF.

The rearrangement joins TRBV7-6 to TRBJ2-5; a possible D gene is TRBD2 (5 bases). Germline V gene lookup returns CDR1 SGHVS and CDR2 FNYEAQ. This CDR3 has 15 amino acids. With 5 bases removed from V and 4 bases from J, the gap between germline ends came to 17 bases. CDR3 amino acids: CASSQDRRRGETQYF. The CDR3 coding sequence is TGTGCCAGCAGCCAGGACCGAAGACGGGGAGAGACCCAGTACTTC.

The rearrangement links TRBV7-9 to TRBJ2-1; D may be TRBD1 (6 bases). Germline V gene data show CDR1 as SEHNR and CDR2 as FQNEAQ (reference sequence). Between the trimmed V and J ends, which lost 5 bases and 2 bases, there was a span of 13 bases. This CDR3 has 15 amino acids. The CDR3 spells CASSQWTVAYNEQFF. The CDR3 DNA reads as TGTGCCAGCAGCCAATGGACAGTCGCCTACAATGAGCAGTTCTTC.

The rearrangement links TRBV6-2 or TRBV6-3 to TRBJ2-7; tentatively, D is TRBD1 (5 bases). Germline values: CDR1 MNHEY, CDR2 SVGEGT. CDR3 length: 12 amino acids. V shed 2 bases and J shed 10 bases, with 12 bases lying between them. The CDR3 coding sequence is TGTGCCAGCAGTTACCCCGACACAGGCCAGTACTTC. Encoded protein: CASSYPDTGQYF.

The chain combines TRBV11-2 with TRBJ2-1, with 7 bases that match TRBD2. With V trimmed by 5 bases and J by 8 bases, 15 bases remained unmatched. Germline CDR1 SGHAT, CDR2 FQNNGV. The CDR3 has 16 residues. Here the CDR3 reads CASSPAGEAGVDEQFF. The CDR3 bases are TGTGCCAGCAGCCCGGCCGGGGAGGCGGGAGTCGATGAGCAGTTCTTC.

This chain links TRBV5-1 with TRBJ2-1; 8 nucleotides align to TRBD2. Germline lookup yields CDR1 SGHRS and CDR2 YFSETQ. This CDR3 spans 16 amino acids. The trim removed 1 base at V and 2 bases at J, leaving 5 bases unmatched. The chain's CDR3 is CASSLTSGGTYNEQFF. The CDR3 DNA follows: TGCGCCAGCAGCTTGACTAGCGGAGGTACCTACAATGAGCAGTTCTTC.

The DNA of the CDR3 is TGTGCCAGCAGCTCAGGGGGAGGCTTCATAAGCACAGATACGCAGTATTTT. This codes for CASSSGGGFISTDTQYF. This chain joins TRBV7-2 and TRBJ2-3; D may be TRBD1 (7 bases). CDR1 and CDR2 from the germline V gene are SGHTA and FQGNSA. Trimming took off 4 bases at V and 0 bases at J, with 17 bases between the two ends. This CDR3 comprises 17 residues.

CDR3 nucleotides: TGTGCCAGCAGCTTATCATCGGGGGAATCGGAGTATTTT. Translated, it gives CASSLSSGESEYF. The rearrangement uses TRBV7-9 and TRBJ2-3; D possibly corresponds to TRBD2 (6 bases). Germline V gives CDR1 SEHNR, CDR2 FQNEAQ (reference sequence). Trimming pared 2 bases from V and 13 bases from J, leaving 16 bases between. CDR3 length: 13 amino acids. Using reference TRBV7-9 and TRBJ2-3 for the parts outside the CDR3, the full variable domain is DTGVSQNPRHKITKRGQNVTFRCDPISEHNRLYWYRQTLGQGPEFLTYFQNEAQLEKSRLLSDRFSAERPKGSFSTLEIQRTEQGDSAMYLCASSLSSGESEYFGPGTRLTVL.